Each of the 17 T cell receptor beta chains below was sequenced from the same sample in a study of early T cells in non-severe SARS-CoV-2 infection. TCRdb re-called the 5' RACE reads through MiXCR, storing one row per CDR3 protein. The sample lists 110,000 or so distinct CDR3 sequences, 9.5% to 13% occurring once. What was sequenced was whole blood. The receptors come from an adult who was a healthcare worker with PCR-confirmed SARS-CoV-2 infection or an uninfected control (not recorded which).

This chain connects TRBV30 to TRBJ2-3, with D uncertain. CDR1 is GTSNPN, CDR2 SVGIG, per germline (reference sequence). The CDR3 extends over 10 amino acids. Trimming removed 4 bases from V and 8 bases from J, with 7 bases in between. CDR3 sequence (DNA): TGTGCCTGGAATAGTGGTACGCAGTATTTT. This sequence encodes CAWNSGTQYF. Based on the CDR3 plus reference TRBV30 and TRBJ2-3, the full variable domain is SQTIHQWPATLVQPVGSPLSLECTVEGTSNPNLYWYRQAAGRGLQLLFYSVGIGQISSEVPQNLSASRPQDRQFILSSKKLLLSDSGFYLCAWNSGTQYFGPGTRLTVL.

V is TRBV3-1 and J is TRBJ1-5; no firm D call. Per the germline V gene, CDR1 is LGHDT and CDR2 is YNNKEL (reference sequence). V lost 1 base to trimming and J lost 7 bases, with 23 bases between them. The CDR3 has 18 amino acids. CDR3 loop: CASSQGTNIPVDGQPQHF. The CDR3 DNA sequence: TGTGCCAGCAGCCAAGGAACGAATATTCCAGTGGACGGACAGCCCCAGCATTTT.

This clonotype was recorded a few times. This chain's CDR3 is CASSLIGWSSPLHF. CDR3 sequence (DNA): TGTGCCAGCAGCTTAATAGGGTGGAGTTCACCCCTCCACTTT. The rearrangement links TRBV7-3 to TRBJ1-6; unclear D gene. V shed 1 base and J shed 9 bases, with 10 bases lying between them. Germline V gene data show CDR1 as SGHTA and CDR2 as FQGTGA. This CDR3 spans 14 amino acids.

The chain employs TRBV6-7 and TRBJ2-4, with D perhaps TRBD1 or TRBD2 (5 bases each). TRBV6-7 is reported as an ORF; its role is uncertain. This CDR3 has 18 residues. V gave up 2 bases and J gave up 0 bases, with 17 bases separating them. CDR3 sequence (DNA): TGTGCCAGCAGTTACCCCCGGTGGGGGTGGATAGCCAAAAACATTCAGTACTTC. This sequence encodes CASSYPRWGWIAKNIQYF.

The chain has TRBV7-8 and TRBJ1-5, with 7 bases lining up with TRBD1. This CDR3 comprises 14 residues. Trimming removed 5 bases from V and 7 bases from J; junction bases left unmatched: 8. CDR1 is SGHVS and CDR2 is FQNEAQ in the germline V gene. The CDR3 loop reads CASSMSKDRQPQHF. The CDR3 DNA follows: TGTGCCAGCAGCATGAGTAAGGACAGGCAGCCCCAGCATTTT.

This clonotype was found many times. V and J are TRBV5-6 and TRBJ1-5; 9 bases are a match to TRBD1. The J segment lost 6 bases and the V segment lost 3 bases, leaving 7 bases of the junction unmatched. The germline gives CDR1 SGHDT, CDR2 YYEEEE. This CDR3 contains 15 residues. DNA of the CDR3: TGTGCCAGCAGCTCGGGACAGGGATGGGCTCAGCCCCAGCATTTT. Its protein is CASSSGQGWAQPQHF.

This clonotype has a handful of counts. V is TRBV14 and J is TRBJ1-4; D call uncertain. Trimming shortened V by 1 base and J by 5 bases, and 11 bases separated the two germline ends. Germline-derived CDR1 and CDR2 are SGHDN and FVKESK. The CDR3 extends over 15 amino acids. CDR3 residues: CASSQVVGYNEKLFF. For the CDR3, the DNA is TGTGCCAGCAGCCAAGTTGTAGGATACAATGAAAAACTGTTTTTT.

The chain links TRBV24-1 to TRBJ1-5; no firm D call. CDR3 length equals 14 residues. Germline V CDR1 and CDR2: KGHDR, SFDVKD. V was cut by 4 bases and J by 6 bases, with 12 bases left in between. Here the CDR3 reads CATSEGKRSQPQHF. As DNA, the CDR3 is TGTGCCACCAGTGAGGGGAAGCGGTCTCAGCCCCAGCATTTT.

This clonotype was detected only a few times. The gene calls are TRBV2 and TRBJ1-2; the D gene is possibly TRBD1 (5 bases). CDR1 and CDR2 from the germline V gene are SNHLY and FYNNEI. The germline V and J ends were trimmed by 6 bases and 4 bases, with 12 bases remaining between them. This CDR3 spans 13 amino acids. The CDR3 bases are TGTGCCAGCAGATCTGGGGCCAGCTATGGCTACACCTTC. Amino acids: CASRSGASYGYTF.

This sequence joins TRBV12-3 or TRBV12-4 and TRBJ2-6, with D tentatively TRBD2 (7 bases). With 4 bases removed from V and 2 bases from J, the gap between germline ends came to 15 bases. This CDR3 has 17 amino acids. The CDR3 here is CASSYVGGQPGANVLTF. The CDR3 nucleotides are TGTGCCAGCAGTTACGTGGGGGGGCAGCCTGGGGCCAACGTCCTGACTTTC.

V usage is TRBV28 and J usage is TRBJ2-7; 8 nucleotides align to TRBD1. Per germline, CDR1 MDHEN and CDR2 SYDVKM. With V trimmed by 5 bases and J by 7 bases, 13 bases remained unmatched. The length of the CDR3 is 15 residues. CDR3: CASSPQGASPWEQYF. The CDR3 DNA sequence: TGTGCCAGCAGTCCCCAGGGGGCCTCCCCTTGGGAGCAGTACTTC.

There are many counts of this clonotype. The chain links TRBV11-3 to TRBJ2-1, with TRBD2 matching over 13 bases. This CDR3 has 17 amino acids. Trimming cost V 5 bases and J 3 bases; bases outside gene matches: 7. Germline V CDR1 and CDR2: SGHNT, YENEEA. Here the CDR3 DNA reads TGTGCCAGCAGCAGGACTAGCGGGAGAGTTGACTACAATGAGCAGTTCTTC. It translates to CASSRTSGRVDYNEQFF.

Ten or more counts support this clonotype. The CDR3 DNA sequence: TGTGCCAGCACCCGGTCGGTGACGACTGAAGCTTTCTTT. Its protein is CASTRSVTTEAFF. This chain joins TRBV7-3 and TRBJ1-1; D not resolved. The CDR3 length is 13 residues. CDR1 is SGHTA, CDR2 FQGTGA, per germline. The V end lost 7 bases, the J end lost 5 bases, and 14 bases lay between the germline ends.

The sample holds many counts of this clonotype. CDR3 sequence: CASSSDRVNQPQHF. The CDR3 DNA reads as TGTGCCAGCAGTTCGGACAGGGTAAATCAGCCCCAGCATTTT. The V call is TRBV7-9, the J call TRBJ1-5; 8 bases map to TRBD1. Trimming took 6 bases from V and 4 from J; bases not matched to a gene: 5. CDR3 length equals 14 residues. Germline values: CDR1 SEHNR, CDR2 FQNEAQ (reference sequence).

The chain employs TRBV7-2 and TRBJ1-5; D is uncertain. This CDR3 has 12 residues. Germline CDR1 and CDR2: SGHTA and FQGNSA. V lost 4 bases and J lost 5, with 6 bases in between. The CDR3 DNA reads as TGTGCCAGCAGCTCCACGGATCAGCCCCAGCATTTT. It encodes CASSSTDQPQHF.

V is TRBV7-6 and J is TRBJ2-2; D remains ambiguous. The germline V gene has CDR1 SGHVS and CDR2 FNYEAQ. V was shortened by 2 bases and J by 3 bases, with 7 bases between the two germline ends. The CDR3 sequence is 14 residues long. This chain's CDR3 is CASSLRADTGELFF. In DNA, the CDR3 is TGTGCCAGCAGCTTACGGGCGGACACCGGGGAGCTGTTTTTT.

The V gene is TRBV5-6, the J gene TRBJ2-1, with 7 bases matching TRBD1. From germline, CDR1 is SGHDT and CDR2 YYEEEE. V lost 4 bases and J lost 6; bases outside the gene matches: 4. This CDR3 has 13 amino acids. CDR3 in amino acids: CASSGSGGNEQFF. For the CDR3, the DNA is TGTGCCAGCAGCGGGTCAGGGGGCAATGAGCAGTTCTTC.